Listed below are T cell receptor beta chains from one sample, sequenced in a study of blood T cell repertoires in COVID-19. Repertoires were generated with immunoSEQ multiplex PCR, while TCRdb's copy carries only in-frame clones and drops some. Here the sample spans roughly 170,000 clones, 86% being singletons. The sequenced sample was peripheral blood. These receptors came from a man between 65 and 85 years old with active or convalescent COVID-19. Both conserved end residues are part of each CDR3. The order of the fields is clone size, D gene, J gene, V gene, CDR3 protein, CDR3 DNA. A D gene is named only where the DNA matches it firmly. Some rows mark clone size as missing; the rest say once, few, many or name a class of expanded clone.

size: -
D: TRBD1
J: TRBJ2-1
V: TRBV10-1
CDR3: CASSEETGMPLGSNEQFF
DNA: TGCGCCAGCAGTGAAGAGACAGGGATGCCGCTAGGGTCCAATGAGCAGTTCTTC

size: -
D: -
J: TRBJ1-1
V: TRBV7-9
CDR3: CASSFRGAETEAFF
DNA: TGTGCCAGCAGCTTTCGGGGAGCGGAAACTGAAGCTTTCTTT

size: few
D: -
J: TRBJ2-2
V: TRBV6-2/TRBV6-3
CDR3: CASSYEAGANTGELFF
DNA: TGTGCCAGCAGTTACGAGGCAGGGGCTAACACCGGGGAGCTGTTTTTT

size: -
D: -
J: TRBJ2-7
V: TRBV20-1
CDR3: CSASGPSYEQYF
DNA: TGCAGTGCTAGTGGGCCCTCCTACGAGCAGTACTTC

size: -
D: TRBD1
J: TRBJ1-1
V: TRBV5-1
CDR3: CASNPQGGLNTEAFF
DNA: TGCGCCAGCAACCCACAGGGGGGACTTAACACTGAAGCTTTCTTT

size: -
D: TRBD2
J: TRBJ2-1
V: TRBV28
CDR3: CASSLSQREDPYNEQFF
DNA: TGTGCCAGCAGTTTATCCCAGCGGGAGGACCCGTACAATGAGCAGTTCTTC

size: -
D: -
J: TRBJ1-6
V: TRBV27
CDR3: CASSLPPGGDSPLHF
DNA: TGTGCCAGCAGTTTACCCCCCGGAGGGGATTCACCCCTCCACTTT

size: few
D: -
J: TRBJ2-5
V: TRBV7-2
CDR3: CASSLSGLRGETQYF
DNA: TGTGCCAGCAGCTTATCGGGCCTAAGGGGAGAGACCCAGTACTTC

size: once
D: -
J: TRBJ2-3
V: TRBV28
CDR3: CASSWAREATDTQYF
DNA: TGTGCCAGCAGTTGGGCAAGGGAGGCCACAGATACGCAGTATTTT

size: -
D: -
J: TRBJ1-1
V: TRBV23-1
CDR3: CAQRGVGTEAFF
DNA: TGCGCCCAGCGGGGGGTTGGCACTGAAGCTTTCTTT

size: -
D: -
J: TRBJ2-1
V: TRBV20-1
CDR3: CSAGGYNEQFF
DNA: TGCAGTGCTGGGGGGTACAATGAGCAGTTCTTC

size: -
D: -
J: TRBJ2-3
V: TRBV7-2
CDR3: CASSLGPNPSTDTQYF
DNA: TGTGCCAGCAGCTTAGGCCCTAACCCCAGCACAGATACGCAGTATTTT

size: -
D: TRBD1
J: TRBJ2-2
V: TRBV7-2
CDR3: CASSPKRQGANTGELFF
DNA: TGTGCCAGCAGCCCGAAACGACAGGGAGCGAACACCGGGGAGCTGTTTTTT

size: -
D: TRBD1
J: TRBJ1-1
V: TRBV6-5
CDR3: CASSYGGQGNTEAFF
DNA: TGTGCCAGCAGTTACGGGGGACAGGGCAACACTGAAGCTTTCTTT

size: -
D: TRBD2
J: TRBJ2-2
V: TRBV3-1/TRBV3-2
CDR3: CASRPGLAGELFF
DNA: TGTGCCAGCAGACCCGGACTAGCCGGGGAGCTGTTTTTT

size: -
D: -
J: TRBJ2-1
V: TRBV5-4
CDR3: CASSLGPDYEQFF
DNA: TGTGCCAGCAGCTTGGGCCCGGACTATGAGCAGTTCTTC

size: -
D: TRBD1
J: TRBJ1-5
V: TRBV30
CDR3: CAWSQGQGWNQPQHF
DNA: TGTGCCTGGAGCCAAGGACAGGGTTGGAATCAGCCCCAGCATTTT

size: once
D: TRBD2
J: TRBJ2-1
V: TRBV28
CDR3: CASSPAGLAGRAEQFF
DNA: TGTGCCAGCAGCCCAGCGGGACTAGCGGGCAGGGCCGAGCAGTTCTTC

size: -
D: -
J: TRBJ2-4
V: TRBV28
CDR3: CASSSSGFARNIQYF
DNA: TGTGCCAGCAGTTCGTCAGGGTTCGCGAGGAACATTCAGTACTTC

size: -
D: -
J: TRBJ1-1
V: TRBV11-2
CDR3: CASSLFSDTEAFF
DNA: TGTGCCAGCAGCTTATTTAGTGACACTGAAGCTTTCTTT

size: -
D: TRBD1
J: TRBJ2-7
V: TRBV18
CDR3: CASSPGTGKHEQYF
DNA: TGTGCCAGCTCGCCCGGGACAGGGAAGCACGAGCAGTACTTC

size: -
D: -
J: TRBJ2-5
V: TRBV19
CDR3: CASKPLDRQETQYF
DNA: TGTGCCAGTAAGCCTCTCGACAGACAAGAGACCCAGTACTTC

size: -
D: -
J: TRBJ2-2
V: TRBV3-1/TRBV3-2
CDR3: CASRPTGTTGELFF
DNA: TGTGCCAGCCGACCGACAGGCACCACCGGGGAGCTGTTTTTT

size: -
D: -
J: TRBJ2-7
V: TRBV6-2/TRBV6-3
CDR3: CASSYPSGGRYEQYF
DNA: TGTGCCAGCAGTTACCCCAGCGGAGGACGCTACGAGCAGTACTTC

size: -
D: -
J: TRBJ2-6
V: TRBV2
CDR3: CASSDEISANVLTF
DNA: TGTGCCAGCAGTGACGAGATCTCGGCCAACGTCCTGACTTTC

size: -
D: TRBD1
J: TRBJ2-3
V: TRBV11-3
CDR3: CASSPGQGPADTQYF
DNA: TGTGCCAGCAGCCCGGGACAGGGCCCAGCAGATACGCAGTATTTT

size: -
D: -
J: TRBJ1-1
V: TRBV6-1
CDR3: CASSELRNTEAFF
DNA: TGTGCCAGCAGTGAACTCAGGAACACTGAAGCTTTCTTT

size: -
D: TRBD1
J: TRBJ2-7
V: TRBV6-2/TRBV6-3
CDR3: CASSSLDRGTYEQYF
DNA: TGTGCCAGCAGTTCTCTGGACAGGGGGACCTACGAGCAGTACTTC

size: -
D: TRBD1
J: TRBJ1-1
V: TRBV5-1
CDR3: CASSFNPHTGGTEAFF
DNA: TGCGCCAGCAGCTTCAACCCCCACACAGGGGGCACTGAAGCTTTCTTT

size: -
D: TRBD2
J: TRBJ2-3
V: TRBV29-1
CDR3: CSVVQRGGTDTQYF
DNA: TGCAGCGTTGTTCAGCGGGGGGGAACAGATACGCAGTATTTT

size: -
D: TRBD1
J: TRBJ1-2
V: TRBV18
CDR3: CASSPGTADGYTF
DNA: TGTGCCAGCTCACCCGGGACAGCAGATGGCTACACCTTC

size: -
D: TRBD1
J: TRBJ1-2
V: TRBV6-5
CDR3: CASRDRDRANYGYTF
DNA: TGTGCCAGCAGGGACCGGGACAGGGCCAACTATGGCTACACCTTC

size: few
D: TRBD2
J: TRBJ2-2
V: TRBV5-1
CDR3: CASSPGLAGATGELFF
DNA: TGCGCCAGCAGCCCCGGACTAGCGGGAGCCACCGGGGAGCTGTTTTTT

size: -
D: -
J: TRBJ2-7
V: TRBV18
CDR3: CASSPSLHEQYF
DNA: TGTGCCAGCTCACCGAGTCTGCACGAGCAGTACTTC

size: few
D: -
J: TRBJ1-1
V: TRBV18
CDR3: CASSLDVPGLPNTEAFF
DNA: TGTGCCAGCTCACTTGACGTTCCGGGACTACCGAACACTGAAGCTTTCTTT

size: once
D: TRBD2
J: TRBJ2-5
V: TRBV5-4
CDR3: CASSLRLAGESTQYF
DNA: TGTGCCAGCAGCTTGCGTCTAGCGGGAGAATCAACCCAGTACTTC

size: -
D: -
J: TRBJ2-7
V: TRBV5-4
CDR3: CASSQAGHTYEQYF
DNA: TGTGCCAGCAGCCAAGCGGGACACACCTACGAGCAGTACTTC

size: -
D: -
J: TRBJ1-2
V: TRBV19
CDR3: CASSPRTADGYTF
DNA: TGTGCCAGTAGTCCTCGGACAGCGGATGGCTACACCTTC

size: -
D: -
J: TRBJ2-7
V: TRBV28
CDR3: CASSGGFYEQYF
DNA: TGTGCCAGCAGTGGGGGGTTCTACGAGCAGTACTTC

size: -
D: -
J: TRBJ2-7
V: TRBV28
CDR3: CASSRGRGIYEQYF
DNA: TGTGCCAGCAGTCGGGGGAGAGGGATCTACGAGCAGTACTTC

size: -
D: -
J: TRBJ1-6
V: TRBV18
CDR3: CASSPPSQAGNSPLHF
DNA: TGTGCCAGCTCACCACCGAGTCAGGCGGGGAATTCACCCCTCCACTTT

size: -
D: -
J: TRBJ2-7
V: TRBV20-1
CDR3: CSHRGSYEQYF
DNA: TGCAGCCACCGGGGGTCCTACGAGCAGTACTTC

size: -
D: -
J: TRBJ1-6
V: TRBV7-2
CDR3: CASCRVPSSSYNSPLHF
DNA: TGTGCCAGCTGCAGGGTCCCCTCCAGCTCCTATAATTCACCCCTCCACTTT

size: -
D: -
J: TRBJ2-1
V: TRBV3-1/TRBV3-2
CDR3: CASSFRDWGDNEQFF
DNA: TGTGCCAGCAGCTTCCGGGACTGGGGGGACAATGAGCAGTTCTTC

size: -
D: TRBD2
J: TRBJ2-5
V: TRBV19
CDR3: CASSKLAEETQYF
DNA: TGTGCCAGTAGTAAACTAGCGGAAGAGACCCAGTACTTC

size: -
D: TRBD1
J: TRBJ2-3
V: TRBV7-9
CDR3: CASGTGGADTQYF
DNA: TGTGCCAGCGGGACAGGGGGCGCAGATACGCAGTATTTT

size: -
D: -
J: TRBJ1-5
V: TRBV11-2
CDR3: CASSPSRSGNQPQHF
DNA: TGTGCCAGCAGCCCCTCCCGGTCGGGGAATCAGCCCCAGCATTTT

size: -
D: -
J: TRBJ2-7
V: TRBV28
CDR3: CASSLLDRGHEQYF
DNA: TGTGCCAGCAGTTTACTGGACAGAGGGCACGAGCAGTACTTC

size: many
D: TRBD2
J: TRBJ2-2
V: TRBV5-1
CDR3: CASSREGRADTGELFF
DNA: TGCGCCAGCAGCCGGGAGGGCCGCGCGGACACCGGGGAGCTGTTTTTT

size: -
D: -
J: TRBJ1-1
V: TRBV19
CDR3: CASSPRGATEAFF
DNA: TGTGCCAGTAGCCCCCGCGGAGCCACTGAAGCTTTCTTT

size: -
D: TRBD1
J: TRBJ1-2
V: TRBV5-4
CDR3: CASSWTGRTGANYGYTF
DNA: TGTGCCAGCAGCTGGACGGGGAGGACAGGGGCTAACTATGGCTACACCTTC